The entry that follows covers one T cell receptor (beta chain) sequence. Its antigen target is currently unknown. Base quality data are lacking; no much larger clone is found one base away. The sample belongs to a study of blood T cells in healthy people across ages (dated by TCRdb to the mid-2010s). Some background on the complete study: In model experiments, roughly one uniquely barcoded TCR beta cDNA molecule per two T cells was captured by template switching. To avoid experimental bias, donors of different ages were distributed randomly across sequencing lanes. Age-related changes in TCR beta repertoire diversity were measured in the study by deep sequencing normalized with unique cDNA molecular identifiers. The donors were divided into four age groups: young (average about 16 years), middle-aged (over 35), aged (about 56) and long-lived (nearly 85). For two donors (one aged 18 to 30 and one aged 80 or older), the study analyzed two additional independent replicas of 1 million unique cDNA reads from the same blood draw.

Inclusive of the bounding cysteine and phenylalanine, the CDR3 is 15 residues long. Only the CDR3 DNA stays, 45 bases, in frame from base 1. Trimming removed 3 bases from V and 2 bases from J, leaving 13 bases between the germline ends. The germline V gene provides CDR1 SGHRS and CDR2 YFSETQ. The library was prepared using 5' RACE. The instrument given in TCRdb is Illumina HiSeq 2500. A second PCR of 7 to 11 cycles was run with a J-beta primer mix and a sample-barcoded 5' primer. Each TCR beta cDNA molecule received a unique molecular identifier from a template-switch 5' adaptor carrying 12 random nucleotides. At least 2.5 million CDR3-containing paired-end reads were obtained from each sample. First-strand cDNA was synthesized from all RNA with the Mint cDNA synthesis kit, primed by a TRBC-specific oligonucleotide. After uracil-DNA glycosylase treatment, a first 18-cycle PCR used universal primers M1SS and BC2_uni_R on all cDNA. Turning to the authors' computational methods: For normalization, 1 million high-quality reads, each with a distinct molecular identifier, were randomly selected from each sample. Reads with shared molecular identifiers were discarded instead of being binned into consensus sequences. MiTCR, run with a Q25 quality threshold and the strictest error-elimination algorithm, handled CDR3 identification, clonotype clustering and error correction. A nonparametric unseen species model with Euler transformation was used to estimate a lower bound on total TCR beta diversity. The public reads were reanalyzed by TCRdb: fastp trimming at Q25, MiXCR alignment, in-frame beta chains only. Merged by CDR3 protein, the rows form single entries marked with the most common genes and DNA. These V and J calls originate from TCRdb's pipeline instead of the authors' own analysis. Present in this sample are some 1.6 million distinct CDR3 sequences, 30% to 40% of which were seen just once. Together, the top ten hold around 10% of the sample.

The donors were some 39 Caucasian individuals from Russia, aged roughly 6 to 90 years, who were systemically healthy. About 10 milliliters of peripheral blood were collected from each donor into EDTA-treated Vacutainer tubes. Ficoll-Paque density-gradient centrifugation was used to isolate PBMCs, with at least 7 million obtained per sample. Total RNA, at least 6 micrograms per sample, was extracted from PBMCs with Trizol reagent. For every donor, flow cytometry on a PBMC aliquot measured the percentage of naive CD45RAhigh/CD27high T cells. Study-wide findings and limitations: Estimates of total diversity based on one million sequenced T cells were regarded as lower bounds and as underestimates. Because donor CMV infection status was unknown, age-related changes in expanded clonotypes were potentially confounded. Compared with the aged group, the long-lived group had more naive CD4+ T cells, fewer expanded clones and increased TCR diversity, suggesting age selection. There was a strong correlation between observed TCR beta diversity and the percentage of naive T cells measured by flow cytometry. Observed TCR beta diversity per million T cells fell roughly linearly with age, and a significant reduction was already apparent by age approximately 40. Conclusive comparison of naive and antigen-experienced compartments was prevented by the profiling of bulk unsorted PBMCs.

This TCR was recovered from a woman between 25 and 40 years old in good health. Sequencing was carried out using blood. This chain joins TRBV5-1 to TRBJ2-3; the D gene cannot be resolved beyond TRBD1 or TRBD2, each matching 5 bases. The CDR3 region reads CASSSVEGYTDTQYF. The sequenced DNA is TGCGCCAGCAGCTCGGTTGAGGGGTACACAGATACGCAGTATTTT.